The clone carrying this T cell receptor beta chain was seen only a few times. The antigen remains unidentified. The sample comes from a study of response to subunit inactivated influenza vaccine. MiXCR was run by TCRdb on the RT-PCR reads, yielding one entry per CDR3 protein. Among about 300,000 distinct CDR3 sequences, about 20% were seen once, and the ten largest hold 10%. The CDR3 is 15 amino acids. V shed 6 bases, J shed 8 bases, and the junction held 12 bases outside the gene matches. Germline V gene data show CDR1 as MNHNS and CDR2 as SASEGT. Study-wide results and limits: Every seasonal influenza vaccination brings in few new T cells, the authors suggested.

The chain is built from TRBV6-1 and TRBJ1-4, with TRBD1 identical over 7 bases. The sequences come from PBMCs from blood, collected approximately 20 months after vaccination. This clonotype originated in a man in his fifties or sixties who received an inactivated influenza vaccine. CDR3 amino acids: CASSTNRDRQEKLFF. The CDR3 DNA follows: TGTGCCAGCAGCACAAACCGGGACAGACAGGAAAAACTGTTTTTT.